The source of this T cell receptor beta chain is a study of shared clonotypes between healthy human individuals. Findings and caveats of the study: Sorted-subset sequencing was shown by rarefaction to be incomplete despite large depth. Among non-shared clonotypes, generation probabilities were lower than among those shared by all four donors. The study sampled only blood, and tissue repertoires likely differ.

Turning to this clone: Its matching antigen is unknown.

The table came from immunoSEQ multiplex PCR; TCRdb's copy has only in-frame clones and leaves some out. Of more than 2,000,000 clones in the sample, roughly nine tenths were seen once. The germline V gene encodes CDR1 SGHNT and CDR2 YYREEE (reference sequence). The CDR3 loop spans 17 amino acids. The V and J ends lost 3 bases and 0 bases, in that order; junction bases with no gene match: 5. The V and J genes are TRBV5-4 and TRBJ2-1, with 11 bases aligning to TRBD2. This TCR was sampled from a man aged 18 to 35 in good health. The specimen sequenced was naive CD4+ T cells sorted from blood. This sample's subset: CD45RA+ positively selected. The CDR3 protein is CASSSPLAGGSYNEQFF. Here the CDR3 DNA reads TGTGCCAGCAGCTCCCCTCTAGCGGGGGGCTCCTACAATGAGCAGTTCTTC.